Shown below are 11 T cell receptor beta chains from a single sample sequenced in a study of OX40 agonist ivuxolimab in advanced cancers. Produced via immunoSEQ multiplex PCR; TCRdb's table is partial and in-frame only. The sample carries about 79,000 clones, less than 95% recorded once. The specimen was CD4+ or CD8+ T cells sorted from blood, collected in a trial of the OX40 agonist ivuxolimab. These receptors originate from an adult with an advanced solid tumor such as melanoma, head and neck, liver or kidney cancer.

The gene calls are TRBV13 and TRBJ2-7; 9 bases line up with TRBD1. The germline V gene encodes CDR1 PRHDT and CDR2 FYEKMQ (reference sequence). V shed 0 bases and J 0 bases; nucleotides not matched to a gene: 3. The CDR3 is 16 amino acids. In nucleotides, the CDR3 is TGTGCCAGCAGCTTAGGCGGGGGACAGGGCTCCTACGAGCAGTACTTC. It yields the protein CASSLGGGQGSYEQYF.

The chain couples TRBV29-1 to TRBJ2-7; 8 positions match TRBD1. The CDR3 sequence is 12 residues long. Trimming took 7 bases from V and 5 from J; bases not matched to a gene: 7. Germline V CDR1 and CDR2: SQVTM, ANQGSEA. The CDR3 nucleotides read TGCAGCGGCAGGACAGGGACCCACGAGCAGTACTTC. Its protein product is CSGRTGTHEQYF.

The chain joins TRBV6-4 to TRBJ1-4, with 7 bases that match TRBD1. J gave up 7 bases and V 0 bases, and 5 bases lay outside the gene matches. Germline loops: CDR1 MRHNA, CDR2 SNTAGT. The CDR3 has 15 residues. This CDR3 reads CASSDSPGGPEKLFF. As DNA, the CDR3 is TGTGCCAGCAGTGACTCCCCAGGGGGTCCTGAAAAACTGTTTTTT.

This clone was found once. V gene TRBV5-6 combines with J gene TRBJ2-7; no firm D call. V was shortened by 3 bases and J by 2 bases, with 9 bases between the two germline ends. The V gene's germline CDR1 is SGHDT and CDR2 YYEEEE. The CDR3 covers 13 residues. CDR3 coding DNA: TGTGCCAGCAGCTACCAGGTTGCCTACGAGCAGTACTTC. It codes for CASSYQVAYEQYF.

The chain combines TRBV13 with TRBJ2-5, with D tentatively TRBD2 (5 bases). The germline gives CDR1 PRHDT, CDR2 FYEKMQ (reference sequence). The CDR3 totals 12 residues. V was pared by 6 bases and J by 7 bases, with 12 bases between. CDR3: CASSPTEGTQYF. Written as DNA, the CDR3 is TGTGCCAGCAGTCCCACTGAGGGGACCCAGTACTTC.

The V and J genes are TRBV18 and TRBJ1-4, with 7 bases matching TRBD1. V was pared by 3 bases and J by 3 bases, with 10 bases of the junction left unmatched. The CDR3 extends over 17 amino acids. CDR1 is KGHSH and CDR2 is LQKENI in the germline V gene. The CDR3, as DNA: TGTGCCAGCTCACCCCAGCCGAGTAGGGGGCCTAATGAAAAACTGTTTTTT. It translates to CASSPQPSRGPNEKLFF.

The gene calls are TRBV21-1 and TRBJ1-4. TRBV21-1 constitutes a pseudogene. This CDR3 has 15 residues. The CDR3 bases are TGTGCCAGCAGCAAGTGGCCTAGGAGGGTTGAAAAACTGTTTTTT. Protein: CASSKWPRRVEKLFF.

The gene calls are TRBV27 and TRBJ1-3, with TRBD1 matching 7 bases. J lost 3 bases, V lost 5 bases, and 7 bases had no gene match. The germline CDR1 and CDR2 sequences are MNHEY and SMNVEV (reference sequence). CDR3 length: 15 amino acids. CDR3 in amino acids: CASSPQQGFGNTIYF. Written as DNA, the CDR3 is TGTGCCAGCAGTCCCCAACAGGGGTTTGGAAACACCATATATTTT.

The chain is built from TRBV13 and TRBJ2-1; no firm D call. V lost 5 bases and J lost 5, with 16 bases in between. The CDR3 is 15 amino acids. Germline CDR1 reads PRHDT; CDR2 reads FYEKMQ (reference sequence). The CDR3, as DNA: TGTGCCAGCAGCCGAGAGAGTTGGAGAGACAATGAGCAGTTCTTC. Its protein product is CASSRESWRDNEQFF.

The chain is built from TRBV29-1 and TRBJ2-1, with a weak D call TRBD1 (6 bases). Germline CDR1 is SQVTM and CDR2 is ANQGSEA. Trimming stripped 8 bases from V and 1 base from J, with 9 bases between. This CDR3 spans 12 amino acids. Here the CDR3 DNA reads TGCAGCTCCACAGGGTCCTACAATGAGCAGTTCTTC. Amino acids: CSSTGSYNEQFF.

J is TRBJ2-2 and V is TRBV4-1, with TRBD1 matching 9 bases. This CDR3 has 15 amino acids. Looked up from germline, CDR1 is MGHRA and CDR2 is YSYEKL. With V trimmed by 4 bases and J by 6 bases, 6 bases remained unmatched. The CDR3 DNA reads TGCGCCAGCAGCCCGGACAGGGGAGTTCCCGGGGAGCTGTTTTTT. Protein product: CASSPDRGVPGELFF.